Below, 23 T cell receptor beta chains from the same sample are listed, as sequenced in a study of blood T cell repertoires in COVID-19. Assay: immunoSEQ multiplex PCR; the TCRdb copy retains only in-frame clones and omits some. Of about 98,000 clones in the sample, about 84% were seen once. Input material: peripheral blood. These receptors came from a woman over 75 with acute or convalescent COVID-19.

The J gene is TRBJ1-5, the V gene TRBV29-1; D is ambiguous. The germline CDR1 and CDR2 sequences are SQVTM and ANQGSEA. Deletions cut 5 bases from V and 6 bases from J, with 14 bases between. The CDR3 extends over 13 amino acids. The CDR3 DNA sequence: TGCAGCGTTTTGGAGGGTTCTGGTCAGCCCCAGCATTTT. Protein: CSVLEGSGQPQHF.

This chain joins TRBV6-2 or TRBV6-3 and TRBJ2-7, with 13 bases fitting TRBD2. The CDR3 is 15 residues long. The trim removed 5 bases at V and 9 bases at J, leaving 10 bases unmatched. From germline, CDR1 is MNHEY and CDR2 SVGEGT. The CDR3 sequence is CASSPHTSGGARQYV. For the CDR3, the DNA is TGTGCCAGCAGTCCGCACACTAGCGGGGGGGCCAGGCAGTACGTC.

The chain employs TRBV3-1 (or the pseudogene TRBV3-2) and TRBJ1-4, with D maybe TRBD1 (5 bases). This CDR3 has 15 amino acids. Trimming took 4 bases from V and 0 from J, leaving 9 bases between them. Germline loops: CDR1 LGHDT, CDR2 YNNKEL (reference sequence). The CDR3 DNA reads TGTGCCAGCAGCCGGGCGGGGGCAACTAATGAAAAACTGTTTTTT. It encodes CASSRAGATNEKLFF.

V gene TRBV2 combines with J gene TRBJ2-3; 14 nucleotides line up with TRBD2. The CDR3 totals 20 residues. CDR1 SNHLY and CDR2 FYNNEI come from the germline V gene. J gave up 0 bases and V 6 bases, and 14 bases lay outside the gene matches. In DNA, the CDR3 is TGTGCCAGCAGGGGTCCCGGGACTAGCGGGGGCCCGCATAGCACAGATACGCAGTATTTT. Encoded protein: CASRGPGTSGGPHSTDTQYF.

V gene TRBV30 combines with J gene TRBJ1-1, with D possibly being TRBD1 (6 bases). The CDR3 is made up of 14 amino acids. V was clipped by 1 base and J by 5 bases, with 14 bases between them. The germline V gene encodes CDR1 GTSNPN and CDR2 SVGIG (reference sequence). The DNA for the CDR3 is TGTGCCTGGAGTGAAACACTTGGACAGACTGAAGCTTTCTTT. Its translation: CAWSETLGQTEAFF.

CDR3 sequence: CASSDYRGDSNEQFF. CDR3 in DNA: TGTGCCAGCAGTGACTACAGGGGGGACAGCAATGAGCAGTTCTTC. J is TRBJ2-1 and V is TRBV27; 8 bases are a match to TRBD1. Germline CDR1 MNHEY, CDR2 SMNVEV (reference sequence). The J segment lost 6 bases and the V segment lost 5 bases, leaving 9 bases of the junction unmatched. The CDR3 loop spans 15 amino acids.

Comments on this clone: Other DNA sequences in the sample encode the same CDR3. This chain connects TRBV6-5 to TRBJ2-5; 8 positions agree with TRBD1. From germline, CDR1 is MNHEY and CDR2 SVGAGI. V lost 6 bases to trimming and J lost 5 bases; unmatched junction nucleotides: 5. The CDR3 is made up of 13 amino acids. The CDR3 bases are TGTGCCAGCAGGTCAGGGGGCGGCGAGACCCAGTACTTC. This sequence encodes CASRSGGGETQYF.

The rearrangement joins TRBV18 to TRBJ1-4; TRBD1 matches at 7 bases. CDR3 length: 15 residues. Germline lookup yields CDR1 KGHSH and CDR2 LQKENI. The V and J ends lost 5 bases and 5 bases, in that order; junction bases with no gene match: 8. The CDR3 bases are TGTGCCAGCTCATCCCGACAGGGAGAAAATGAAAAACTGTTTTTT. As protein: CASSSRQGENEKLFF. The variable domain in full, completed from reference TRBV18 and TRBJ1-4, reads NAGVMQNPRHLVRRRGQEARLRCSPMKGHSHVYWYRQLPEEGLKFMVYLQKENIIDESGMPKERFSAEFPKEGPSILRIQQVVRGDSAAYFCASSSRQGENEKLFFGSGTQLSVL.

This clone showed up just a few times. The chain links TRBV2 to TRBJ2-5, with 9 bases fitting TRBD2. The J segment lost 1 base and the V segment lost 5 bases, leaving 5 bases of the junction unmatched. Germline V CDR1 and CDR2: SNHLY, FYNNEI. The CDR3 extends over 15 amino acids. CDR3 DNA sequence: TGTGCCAGCAGTTTAGCGGGGGCCCCCCAAGAGACCCAGTACTTC. This gives the protein CASSLAGAPQETQYF.

The chain combines TRBV5-1 with TRBJ2-1, with TRBD2 identical over 8 bases. This CDR3 spans 15 amino acids. Germline V gives CDR1 SGHRS, CDR2 YFSETQ. V shed 0 bases and J 7 bases; nucleotides not matched to a gene: 6. The chain's CDR3 is CASSLAGGARNEQFF. CDR3 DNA: TGCGCCAGCAGCTTGGCCGGGGGGGCCAGGAATGAGCAGTTCTTC.

This chain joins TRBV10-1 and TRBJ2-7; the match to TRBD1 covers 9 bases. CDR3 size: 17 residues. V trimming: 7 bases; J trimming: 2 bases; junction bases outside the gene matches: 15. Germline V gene sequence: CDR1 WNHNN, CDR2 SYGVQD (reference sequence). DNA for the CDR3: TGCGCCAGCATCCTCGAACCGGACAGGGGCGAAGCCTACGAGCAGTACTTC. It yields the protein CASILEPDRGEAYEQYF.

The V call is TRBV28, the J call TRBJ2-5, with TRBD1 matching 8 bases. Germline V gene lookup returns CDR1 MDHEN and CDR2 SYDVKM. V shed 6 bases and J 4 bases; nucleotides not matched to a gene: 16. This CDR3 has 17 amino acids. CDR3 sequence reads: CASSPIPDRGFRETQYF. CDR3 DNA: TGTGCCAGCAGCCCTATACCTGACAGGGGTTTTAGAGAGACCCAGTACTTC.

The chain links TRBV3-1 (or the pseudogene TRBV3-2) to TRBJ1-1, with 8 bases matching TRBD1. V shed 5 bases, J shed 2 bases, and the junction held 4 bases outside the gene matches. The CDR3 runs to 14 residues. Germline CDR1 and CDR2: LGHDT and YNNKEL (reference sequence). As DNA, the CDR3 is TGTGCCAGCAGCGACAGGGGCCTTAACACTGAAGCTTTCTTT. Amino acids: CASSDRGLNTEAFF.

This sequence joins TRBV6-5 and TRBJ2-2; D is possibly TRBD1 (5 bases). The germline V gene has CDR1 MNHEY and CDR2 SVGAGI. Trimming cost V 6 bases and J 1 base, with 12 bases left between them. This CDR3 has 15 residues. For the CDR3, the DNA is TGTGCCAGCAGCCCCCGTACAGGGAACACCGGGGAGCTGTTTTTT. This codes for CASSPRTGNTGELFF.

About this clone itself: The same CDR3 is also encoded by other DNA sequences in this sample. The chain employs TRBV19 and TRBJ1-5; 10 bases agree with TRBD1. The CDR3 is 15 amino acids. CDR1 and CDR2 (germline): LNHDA, SQIVND (reference sequence). The J segment lost 4 bases and the V segment lost 5 bases, leaving 5 bases of the junction unmatched. This chain's CDR3 is CASSGGTGANQPQHF. CDR3 coding DNA: TGTGCCAGTAGTGGCGGGACAGGGGCAAATCAGCCCCAGCATTTT.

In its sample, this clone was seen a few times. The chain employs TRBV6-6 and TRBJ1-1; 8 nucleotides line up with TRBD1. V was pared by 11 bases and J by 0 bases, with 5 bases of the junction left unmatched. Germline values: CDR1 MNHNY, CDR2 SVGAGI (reference sequence). This CDR3 spans 13 amino acids. The CDR3 spells CAGHRGVNTEAFF. The CDR3 region has the DNA TGTGCCGGACACAGGGGGGTGAACACTGAAGCTTTCTTT.

This clone was seen a single time. The chain couples TRBV11-2 to TRBJ1-1; unclear D gene. Trimming took 5 bases from V and 1 from J, leaving 14 bases between them. Looked up from germline, CDR1 is SGHAT and CDR2 is FQNNGV. The CDR3 runs 15 residues. The CDR3 coding sequence is TGTGCCAGCAGCACGCATGGGTCGGGGAACACTGAAGCTTTCTTT. This encodes CASSTHGSGNTEAFF.

CDR3 protein: CASSQGTGGSYNSPLHF. CDR3 coding DNA: TGTGCCAGCAGCCAAGGGACAGGGGGCTCCTATAATTCACCCCTCCACTTT. The V and J genes are TRBV3-1 (or the pseudogene TRBV3-2) and TRBJ1-6, with 10 bases fitting TRBD1. Per germline, CDR1 LGHDT and CDR2 YNNKEL (reference sequence). V trimming: 1 base; J trimming: 0 bases; junction bases outside the gene matches: 0. The CDR3 loop spans 17 amino acids.

J is TRBJ2-7 and V is TRBV5-4; 12 bases line up with TRBD1. The germline V gene encodes CDR1 SGHNT and CDR2 YYREEE (reference sequence). The CDR3 covers 16 residues. V was clipped by 4 bases and J by 1 base; unmatched bases: 6. CDR3 DNA: TGTGCCAGCAGCCCGGGACAGGGGGCTATATCCTACGAGCAGTACTTC. Translating it yields CASSPGQGAISYEQYF.

The chain uses TRBV7-9 and TRBJ2-1; TRBD2 agrees at 11 bases. V gave up 5 bases and J gave up 9 bases; unmatched junction bases: 15. The CDR3 spans 17 residues. CDR1 and CDR2 from the germline V gene are SEHNR and FQNEAQ (reference sequence). CDR3 in amino acids: CASSPRGSGGAVSEQFF. In DNA form, the CDR3 reads TGTGCCAGCAGCCCCAGGGGTAGCGGGGGGGCCGTCAGTGAGCAGTTCTTC.

The gene calls are TRBV6-5 and TRBJ1-3, with unresolved D. The CDR3 extends over 15 amino acids. V gave up 7 bases and J gave up 0 bases, with 13 bases separating them. Germline V gene data show CDR1 as MNHEY and CDR2 as SVGAGI. The CDR3 sequence: CASTRGRTSGNTIYF. In DNA form, the CDR3 reads TGTGCCAGCACCCGCGGGCGAACCTCTGGAAACACCATATATTTT.

V and J are TRBV9 and TRBJ1-1, with TRBD1 matching over 7 bases. Germline V lookup: CDR1 SGDLS, CDR2 YYNGEE. Unmatched junction bases numbered 3, after V lost 0 bases and J lost 1 base. There are 15 residues in the CDR3. CDR3 nucleotide sequence: TGTGCCAGCAGCGTAGGACAGGGTGCGAACACTGAAGCTTTCTTT. Amino acids: CASSVGQGANTEAFF.

This rearrangement joins TRBV9 to TRBJ2-3, with 11 nucleotides matching TRBD2. V gave up 4 bases and J gave up 9 bases; unmatched junction bases: 13. Germline-derived CDR1 and CDR2 are SGDLS and YYNGEE. There are 16 residues in the CDR3. CDR3 in amino acids: CASSSSSGGTQITQYF. The CDR3 bases are TGTGCCAGCAGCTCCTCTAGCGGGGGGACACAGATAACGCAGTATTTT.